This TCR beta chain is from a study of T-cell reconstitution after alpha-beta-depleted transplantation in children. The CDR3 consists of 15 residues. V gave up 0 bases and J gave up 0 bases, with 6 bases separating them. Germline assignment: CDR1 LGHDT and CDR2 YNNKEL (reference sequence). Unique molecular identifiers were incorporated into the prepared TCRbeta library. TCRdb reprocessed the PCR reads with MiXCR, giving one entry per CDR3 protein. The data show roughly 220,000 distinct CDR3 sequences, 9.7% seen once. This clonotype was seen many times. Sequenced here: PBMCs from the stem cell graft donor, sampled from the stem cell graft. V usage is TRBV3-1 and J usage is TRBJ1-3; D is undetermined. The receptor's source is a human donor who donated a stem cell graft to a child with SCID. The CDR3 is CASSQDWDSGNTIYF. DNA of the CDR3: TGTGCCAGCAGCCAAGATTGGGACTCTGGAAACACCATATATTTT.